This T cell receptor beta chain came from a study of human T cells and chemical hapten exposure. Time point indicated: pre-sensitization, week 0. The treatment: therapeutic diphenylcyclopropenone sensitization with weekly scalp DPC. The V gene's germline CDR1 is MNHNY and CDR2 SVGAGI (reference sequence). J gave up 4 bases and V 6 bases, and 8 bases lay outside the gene matches. The CDR3 consists of 15 residues. TCRdb fed the RACE reads into MiXCR, producing one record per CDR3 protein. The sample shows about 70,000 distinct CDR3 sequences, 11% of them seen only once. This receptor was obtained from a woman aged 45-60 years with alopecia areata. Some clones in this sample may be carry-over from other donors' samples. V usage is TRBV6-6 and J usage is TRBJ2-1; TRBD2 aligns across 8 bases. Sample: whole blood, taken in connection with sensitization to the hapten diphenylcyclopropenone (DPC). The DNA for the CDR3 is TGTGCCAGCAGGGCCTGGATAGCGGGATACAATGAGCAGTTCTTC. Translating gives CASRAWIAGYNEQFF.